This T cell receptor beta chain is drawn from a study of T cells in Graves' hyperthyroidism and ophthalmopathy. It was 8 to 10 ml of fresh peripheral blood that supplied the PBMCs. This CDR3 has 15 amino acids. Trimming removed 4 bases from V and 1 base from J; junction bases left unmatched: 3. Looked up from germline, CDR1 is SGHRS and CDR2 is YFSETQ. Study results and limitations: Most thyroid clonotypes that were expanded above 0.001 also turned up in blood.

Amplified TCR beta CDR3 regions derived from RNA transcripts. The HTBI primer set was used in a first-round RT-PCR of the TCR CDR3. TCRdb called the multiplex PCR reads again in MiXCR, with one record for every CDR3 protein. The sample carries about 110,000 distinct CDR3 sequences, roughly 15% recorded once. This clonotype showed up many times. Its specificity is not known. The source material was blood. The chain employs TRBV5-1 and TRBJ2-3; 10 positions agree with TRBD1. This clonotype was sampled from a woman between 45 and 60 years old with Graves' hyperthyroidism. CDR3 nucleotides: TGCGCCAGCAGCCACGGACAGGGGGGCACAGATACGCAGTATTTT. This encodes CASSHGQGGTDTQYF.